This T cell receptor (beta chain) was identified during a study of sequential checkpoint blockade in melanoma (dated by TCRdb to about 2019). A note on the overall study: In a 1:1 randomization, patients received either first-line nivolumab then ipilimumab (arm A) or ipilimumab then nivolumab (arm B). Maintenance nivolumab came after both trial sequences. Broad study findings and their caveats: The response-prediction model combining TCR metrics and mutation burden needs validation in larger, independent patient cohorts.

This clone was seen more than once but under ten times. Which antigen it targets is not known. Per-base quality was not reported, and no clone a single base away is much larger than it. CDR1 and CDR2, looked up from the germline V gene, are SGHDT and YYEEEE. V is cut by 8 bases and J by 6 bases, and the space between the germline ends is 20 bases. Inclusive of the bounding cysteine and phenylalanine, the CDR3 is 14 residues long. Solely the CDR3 DNA is kept, with 42 bases framed from the first base. The treatment or condition label, as the study defines it: randomized to nivolumab then ipilimumab (arm A) or the reverse (arm B). No trial patient had received prior DNA-damaging chemotherapy. Thawed PBMCs were sorted on a FACS Aria II flow cytometer to isolate live CD3+CD8+ cells negative for CD19 and CD56. Samples were obtained from patients with melanoma enrolled in CheckMate 064, a randomized, open-label phase II trial of sequential checkpoint blockade. Peripheral blood mononuclear cells were collected by leukapheresis, purified with Ficoll-Paque, and frozen in human serum with approximately 10% DMSO. Right after sorting, the blood CD3+CD8+ cells were verified to be >95% pure, and DNA extraction followed.

TCRbeta CDR3 regions were immunosequenced from genomic DNA with the immunoSEQ Assay. Before high-throughput sequencing, the genomic DNA was amplified using bias-controlled multiplex PCR. The authors' analysis ran thus. To quantify the absolute abundance of each unique TCRbeta CDR3 region, the sequences were collapsed and filtered. Clonality, defined as 1 minus Pielou's evenness, was calculated using productive rearrangements only. A previously published method was used to identify clones with significantly greater frequencies in on-treatment samples than in baseline samples. TCRdb re-hosts the immuneACCESS table, in-frame sequences only. Its copies lack some clones; in the studies checked, an unresolved V gene accounts for under half of them, and the cause for the rest is not known. From that table come the V and J calls and clone size; the DNA was used to work out D and trimming. The sample table shows around 12,000 clones, and less than 75% are seen once. The top ten clones comprise about 20% of the sample.

This receptor chain uses TRBV5-6 and TRBJ1-2, and the D gene may be TRBD1, 5 bases matching. The sequences come from CD8+ T cells sorted from blood (inferred from file names), collected from a patient given nivolumab and ipilimumab in sequence. This receptor was taken from a human donor with melanoma. The sequenced DNA is TGTGCCAGTAGTCTTAGGGGCGCAGTAAATGGCTACACCTTC. Its translation reads: CASSLRGAVNGYTF. The full variable domain, with segments outside the CDR3 supplied by the reference TRBV5-6 and TRBJ1-2 proteins, appears as DAGVTQSPTHLIKTRGQQVTLRCSPKSGHDTVSWYQQALGQGPQFIFQYYEEEERQRGNFPDRFSGHQFPNYSSELNVNALLLGDSALYLCASSLRGAVNGYTFGSGTRLTVV.